This TCR beta chain is drawn from a study of blood T cells in healthy people across ages. General study findings and limits: Leaving the PBMCs unsorted stopped any conclusive comparison of naive versus antigen-experienced cells. A roughly linear fall in TCR beta diversity per million T cells was seen with increasing age.

Drawing of peripheral blood yielded 8.5 to 10 milliliters from each donor. Extraction yielded at least 6 micrograms of total RNA per sample. Per germline, CDR1 SGHRS and CDR2 YFSETQ. The CDR3 is made up of 18 amino acids. The V and J ends lost 2 bases and 3 bases, in that order; junction bases with no gene match: 12. PCR was performed a second time for about 7 to 12 cycles using a sample-barcoded 5' primer and a J-beta primer mix. TCRdb itself ran the 5' RACE reads through MiXCR, one entry per CDR3 protein. Among more than 1,400,000 distinct CDR3 sequences listed, about 40% were seen once. On this clonotype: Its antigen remains unknown.

V usage is TRBV5-1 and J usage is TRBJ1-1, with TRBD1 matching over 11 bases. The TCR comes from a woman aged 18-30 years in good health. Sequences were obtained from blood. CDR3 sequence: CASSFGPGQGVEHTEAFF. CDR3 DNA: TGCGCCAGCAGCTTCGGACCGGGACAGGGGGTGGAACACACTGAAGCTTTCTTT.